These 2 T cell receptor beta chains came from one sample sequenced in a study of blood T cell repertoires in COVID-19. The assay was immunoSEQ multiplex PCR, and TCRdb's table has in-frame clones only and misses some. The sample lists approximately 300,000 clones, approximately 90% occurring once. Sequenced: PBMCs or T cells enriched from blood (not recorded which). The receptors derive from a woman aged 18-30 years who had recovered from COVID-19.

The chain is built from TRBV3-1 (or the pseudogene TRBV3-2) and TRBJ1-5; unclear D gene. V was trimmed by 1 base and J by 5 bases, leaving 3 bases between them. This CDR3 is built from 12 residues. Looked up from germline, CDR1 is LGHDT and CDR2 is YNNKEL (reference sequence). Here the CDR3 DNA reads TGTGCCAGCAGCCAAGCGTATCAGCCCCAGCATTTT. Its translation is CASSQAYQPQHF.

The CDR3 loop is CASSTAGLRNTIYF. The CDR3, as DNA: TGTGCCAGCAGTACTGCGGGCCTAAGAAACACCATATATTTT. The J gene is TRBJ1-3, the V gene TRBV2; D not certain. CDR1 and CDR2 (germline): SNHLY, FYNNEI. CDR3 length: 14 residues. The V gene lost 5 bases and the J gene lost 5 bases, with 13 bases spanning the gap.